Presented here are 32 T cell receptor beta chains from one specimen sequenced in a study of PD-1 and CTLA-4 blockade in melanoma. TCRdb's table, derived via immunoSEQ multiplex PCR, lists solely in-frame clones and lacks some. Of more than 25,000 clones in the sample, about 89% are singletons; the top ten hold over 6.5%. The material sequenced was CD8+ T cells from peripheral blood, taken before anti-PD-1 treatment. The receptors shown here come from a human donor with melanoma.

This clone was detected once. This chain connects TRBV11-2 to TRBJ1-6, with a possible D match to TRBD1 (5 bases). V shed 1 base and J shed 3 bases, with 13 bases lying between them. CDR1 and CDR2 from the germline V gene are SGHAT and FQNNGV. The CDR3 spans 17 residues. For the CDR3, the DNA is TGTGCCAGCAGCTTAGCAGCAGGGTCGGTCTATAATTCACCCCTCCACTTT. Translated, it gives CASSLAAGSVYNSPLHF.

The rearrangement uses TRBV28 and TRBJ1-5; a weak D match, TRBD1 (6 bases). CDR1 is MDHEN, CDR2 SYDVKM, per germline. The CDR3 covers 17 residues. V was trimmed by 2 bases and J by 0 bases, leaving 14 bases between them. CDR3 sequence reads: CASSLTGRGYSNQPQHF. The CDR3 nucleotides are TGTGCCAGCAGTTTAACAGGGAGGGGGTATAGCAATCAGCCCCAGCATTTT. Drawing the rest from reference TRBV28 and TRBJ1-5, the complete variable domain is DVKVTQSSRYLVKRTGEKVFLECVQDMDHENMFWYRQDPGLGLRLIYFSYDVKMKEKGDIPEGYSVSREKKERFSLILESASTNQTSMYLCASSLTGRGYSNQPQHFGDGTRLSIL.

J is TRBJ2-1 and V is TRBV19; a possible D gene is TRBD2 (5 bases). Germline V lookup: CDR1 LNHDA, CDR2 SQIVND (reference sequence). V lost 1 base to trimming and J lost 4 bases, with 11 bases between them. The CDR3 length is 15 residues. The CDR3 DNA is TGTGCCAGTAGTATAGTTGCGGGCGAATACAATGAGCAGTTCTTC. Its protein is CASSIVAGEYNEQFF.

In this sample, this clone turned up once. The chain combines TRBV12-3 or TRBV12-4 with TRBJ2-1; the D is unclear. The V end was cut by 5 bases, the J end by 8 bases, with 10 bases between. There are 12 residues in the CDR3. In DNA form, the CDR3 reads TGTGCCAGCAGTGTGGACCACGATGAGCAGTTCTTC. It specifies CASSVDHDEQFF.

This rearrangement joins TRBV28 to TRBJ2-1; D not resolved. The CDR3 loop spans 15 amino acids. Germline V gives CDR1 MDHEN, CDR2 SYDVKM. Trimming removed 3 bases from V and 4 bases from J, with 13 bases in between. CDR3 residues: CASSLKAGLYNEQFF. The CDR3 nucleotides read TGTGCCAGCAGTTTGAAGGCCGGTCTTTACAATGAGCAGTTCTTC.

The V and J genes are TRBV3-1 (or the pseudogene TRBV3-2) and TRBJ2-5, with a tentative D call TRBD2 (6 bases). Germline lookup yields CDR1 LGHDT and CDR2 YNNKEL (reference sequence). Trimming stripped 0 bases from V and 1 base from J, with 9 bases between. The CDR3 loop spans 15 amino acids. The CDR3 region has the DNA TGTGCCAGCAGCCAAGACCGGGAGTTCCAAGAGACCCAGTACTTC. It translates to CASSQDREFQETQYF.

This chain links TRBV27 with TRBJ2-2; a possible D gene is TRBD1 (6 bases). With 6 bases removed from V and 1 base from J, the gap between germline ends came to 12 bases. Germline V gives CDR1 MNHEY, CDR2 SMNVEV (reference sequence). This CDR3 has 15 amino acids. Here the CDR3 DNA reads TGTGCCAGCAGACCCTTGGACAGGAACACCGGGGAGCTGTTTTTT. It specifies CASRPLDRNTGELFF.

The chain combines TRBV6-5 with TRBJ2-5; possibly TRBD1 or TRBD2 for D (5 bases each). CDR3 size: 15 residues. CDR1 and CDR2 (germline): MNHEY, SVGAGI. V lost 2 bases and J 4 bases, leaving 14 bases between the germline ends. CDR3 in DNA: TGTGCCAGCAGTTACACCTCAGGGACGGGAGAGACCCAGTACTTC. This encodes CASSYTSGTGETQYF.

A remark on this clone: This specimen includes other DNA sequences encoding the same CDR3. This sequence joins TRBV12-2 and TRBJ2-4. TRBV12-2 is tagged as a pseudogene. The CDR3 runs to 23 residues. CDR3: CASRLGDHGPSLVVWIAKNIQYF. The CDR3 DNA follows: TGTGCAAGTCGCTTAGGGGACCATGGGCCTTCATTGGTAGTATGGATAGCCAAAAACATTCAGTACTTC.

The CDR3 sequence: CAWSAGVVTDTQYF. CDR3 bases: TGTGCCTGGAGCGCGGGAGTTGTCACAGATACGCAGTATTTT. The chain recombines TRBV30 with TRBJ2-3; the match to TRBD2 covers 7 bases. V shed 3 bases and J 2 bases; nucleotides not matched to a gene: 5. Germline assignment: CDR1 GTSNPN and CDR2 SVGIG (reference sequence). The CDR3 consists of 14 residues.

The V call is TRBV4-2, the J call TRBJ2-7; 9 bases align to TRBD2. With 8 bases clipped from V and 3 bases from J, the junction kept 8 bases outside the gene matches. Germline CDR1 and CDR2: LGHNA and YNFKEQ. The CDR3 runs to 14 residues. CDR3 sequence (DNA): TGTGCCAGCGGATCAGCGGGAGGTGACTACGAGCAGTACTTC. Translating gives CASGSAGGDYEQYF.

CDR3 protein: CASSEFSYTTEAFF. CDR3 nucleotides: TGTGCCAGCAGTGAGTTCAGTTACACCACTGAAGCTTTCTTT. V gene TRBV6-1 combines with J gene TRBJ1-1; D uncertain. The CDR3 is made up of 14 amino acids. Germline CDR1 reads MNHNS; CDR2 reads SASEGT. Trimming removed 3 bases at V and 4 bases at J, with 12 bases between.

The rearrangement uses TRBV30 and TRBJ1-1; D is undetermined. This CDR3 comprises 12 residues. V was cut by 5 bases and J by 1 base, with 8 bases left in between. CDR1 and CDR2 (germline): GTSNPN, SVGIG (reference sequence). The CDR3 DNA is TGTGCCTGGGTGGCGGGGAACACTGAAGCTTTCTTT. Protein sequence: CAWVAGNTEAFF.

In DNA, the CDR3 is TGTGCCAGCAGCTCGGACACCGGGGAGCTGTTTTTT. As protein: CASSSDTGELFF. The rearrangement joins TRBV2 to TRBJ2-2; D not resolved. V gave up 6 bases and J gave up 3 bases, with 5 bases separating them. CDR1 is SNHLY and CDR2 is FYNNEI in the germline V gene. The CDR3 length is 12 residues.

The chain employs TRBV7-9 and TRBJ2-5; possible D gene TRBD2, 6 bases. V was cut by 5 bases and J by 1 base, with 11 bases left in between. The CDR3 has 14 residues. Looked up from germline, CDR1 is SEHNR and CDR2 is FQNEAQ (reference sequence). This CDR3 is CASSPGTSQETQYF. CDR3 in DNA: TGTGCCAGCAGCCCCGGGACTTCCCAAGAGACCCAGTACTTC.

The chain couples TRBV7-9 to TRBJ1-4; D is possibly TRBD1 (5 bases). V was clipped by 2 bases and J by 7 bases, with 8 bases between them. The CDR3 covers 13 residues. Per germline, CDR1 SEHNR and CDR2 FQNEAQ (reference sequence). DNA for the CDR3: TGTGCCAGCAGCTTAATCGGGGGTGAAAAACTGTTTTTT. Protein sequence: CASSLIGGEKLFF.

CDR3 residues: CASSQVLADNTGELFF. The CDR3, as DNA: TGTGCCAGCAGCCAAGTCCTAGCGGATAACACCGGGGAGCTGTTTTTT. The chain combines TRBV3-1 (or the pseudogene TRBV3-2) with TRBJ2-2, with 7 bases fitting TRBD2. After removal of 1 base from V and 2 bases from J, the junction contained 4 bases not matched to a gene. This CDR3 has 16 residues. Germline assignment: CDR1 LGHDT and CDR2 YNNKEL (reference sequence).

The chain carries TRBV5-4 and TRBJ2-3, with 10 nucleotides matching TRBD2. Trimming cost V 4 bases and J 0 bases; bases outside gene matches: 11. The CDR3 has 18 residues. Germline CDR1 reads SGHNT; CDR2 reads YYREEE (reference sequence). CDR3 nucleotides: TGTGCCAGCAGCCAGGGAACTAGCGGGGTTGTTAGCACAGATACGCAGTATTTT. Protein product: CASSQGTSGVVSTDTQYF.

This chain connects TRBV6-5 to TRBJ2-5; perhaps TRBD1 as D (6 bases). The length of the CDR3 is 15 residues. The ends were cut back, 2 bases at V and 4 bases at J, with 14 bases in the middle. CDR1 is MNHEY, CDR2 SVGAGI, per germline. The DNA for the CDR3 is TGTGCCAGCAGTTACCGCCCAGGGGCCTTAGAGACCCAGTACTTC. Its translation: CASSYRPGALETQYF.

This clone showed up just once. The V and J genes are TRBV7-9 and TRBJ1-4, with D tentatively TRBD1 (6 bases). CDR1 is SEHNR, CDR2 FQNEAQ, per germline (reference sequence). Trimming took 2 bases from V and 8 from J, leaving 9 bases between them. CDR3 length equals 13 residues. The CDR3 DNA follows: TGTGCCAGCAGCTTAAGGACAGAAGAAAAACTGTTTTTT. It encodes CASSLRTEEKLFF.

This chain joins TRBV14 and TRBJ2-7; D gene unclear. With 0 bases removed from V and 6 bases from J, the gap between germline ends came to 12 bases. CDR3 size: 14 residues. CDR1 and CDR2 from the germline V gene are SGHDN and FVKESK. CDR3 nucleotide sequence: TGTGCCAGCAGCCAAGATTTTGGAGAAGCCGAGCAGTACTTC. The encoded protein is CASSQDFGEAEQYF.

CDR3 protein: CASSEGGGQETQYF. The CDR3 bases are TGTGCCAGCAGTGAAGGGGGGGGCCAAGAGACCCAGTACTTC. The chain combines TRBV6-1 with TRBJ2-5; 7 bases align to TRBD2. Trimming cost V 1 base and J 1 base; bases outside gene matches: 0. CDR1 is MNHNS and CDR2 is SASEGT in the germline V gene. The CDR3 totals 14 residues.

V usage is TRBV7-8 and J usage is TRBJ1-4; D may be TRBD1 (6 bases). Germline CDR1 and CDR2: SGHVS and FQNEAQ. V dropped 5 bases and J dropped 9 bases, with 22 bases sitting between them. The CDR3 is 16 amino acids. CDR3 protein: CASSLGWAGGNQKLFF. The CDR3 region has the DNA TGTGCCAGCAGCCTTGGTTGGGCGGGGGGCAATCAAAAACTGTTTTTT.

This clone showed up just a few times. V usage is TRBV5-4 and J usage is TRBJ1-6; a possible D gene is TRBD1 (6 bases). Trimming left V 4 bases short and J 9 bases short, with 14 bases between. The CDR3 runs to 14 residues. CDR1 and CDR2 from the germline V gene are SGHNT and YYREEE (reference sequence). The CDR3 nucleotides read TGTGCCAGCAGCCAGGACAGAAGTGGTTCACCCCTCCACTTT. This gives the protein CASSQDRSGSPLHF.

This chain connects TRBV28 to TRBJ2-7; D call uncertain. Germline lookup yields CDR1 MDHEN and CDR2 SYDVKM. The CDR3 totals 12 residues. V was clipped by 3 bases and J by 2 bases, with 5 bases between them. In nucleotides, the CDR3 is TGTGCCAGCAGTTTCGACCCCTACGAGCAGTACTTC. Protein: CASSFDPYEQYF.

This clone appeared a single time. The chain couples TRBV5-4 to TRBJ2-5; D might be TRBD2 (6 bases). Germline lookup yields CDR1 SGHNT and CDR2 YYREEE (reference sequence). The CDR3 runs 11 residues. Between the trimmed V and J ends, which lost 3 bases and 9 bases, there was a span of 9 bases. The CDR3 nucleotides read TGTGCCAGCAGCTCGGGAGAAGCCCAGTACTTC. This encodes CASSSGEAQYF.

CDR3 DNA: TGCGCCAGCAGCCAACCTAAATATCATCTTTCCCCCGGGGAGCTGTTTTTT. It translates to CASSQPKYHLSPGELFF. The chain recombines TRBV4-1 with TRBJ2-2; D unresolved. Trimming left V 2 bases short and J 6 bases short, with 19 bases between. The CDR3 sequence is 17 residues long. Germline V gene lookup returns CDR1 MGHRA and CDR2 YSYEKL.

The chain is built from TRBV27 and TRBJ1-5; no definite D call. The V end lost 3 bases, the J end lost 4 bases, and 4 bases lay between the germline ends. CDR1 is MNHEY and CDR2 is SMNVEV in the germline V gene (reference sequence). This CDR3 has 12 amino acids. CDR3 DNA sequence: TGTGCCAGCAGTTTCAGGAATCAGCCCCAGCATTTT. Protein: CASSFRNQPQHF.

The chain employs TRBV19 and TRBJ2-7; 11 nucleotides agree with TRBD2. Trimming cost V 4 bases and J 0 bases; bases outside gene matches: 5. There are 16 residues in the CDR3. Germline CDR1 LNHDA, CDR2 SQIVND (reference sequence). CDR3 in DNA: TGTGCCAGTAGTACGACTAGCGGGGCGCGCTCCTACGAGCAGTACTTC. It translates to CASSTTSGARSYEQYF.

The count of this clone is one. This rearrangement joins TRBV19 to TRBJ1-5; a possible D gene is TRBD1 (6 bases). The CDR3 covers 16 residues. Deletions cut 5 bases from V and 6 bases from J, with 20 bases between. CDR1 LNHDA and CDR2 SQIVND come from the germline V gene (reference sequence). CDR3 region: CASSLGWTVQAQPQHF. The CDR3 DNA sequence: TGTGCCAGTAGTCTGGGTTGGACAGTTCAGGCTCAGCCCCAGCATTTT.

This clone was picked up one time. The rearrangement joins TRBV24-1 to TRBJ2-2; 11 nucleotides align to TRBD2. The CDR3 consists of 17 residues. Germline V gives CDR1 KGHDR, CDR2 SFDVKD. V was clipped by 2 bases and J by 4 bases; unmatched bases: 5. CDR3: CATSDSGTSGRTGELFF. CDR3 in DNA: TGTGCCACCAGTGATTCTGGGACTAGCGGCCGCACCGGGGAGCTGTTTTTT.

The rearrangement uses TRBV3-1 (or the pseudogene TRBV3-2) and TRBJ2-2; 14 bases align to TRBD2. Germline V gene lookup returns CDR1 LGHDT and CDR2 YNNKEL (reference sequence). This CDR3 contains 18 residues. The junction had 8 bases not matched to a gene; V was cut back by 0 bases and J by 8 bases. CDR3 sequence (DNA): TGTGCCAGCAGCCAAGATCGGGGACTAGCGGGAGTAAGTGGGGAGCTGTTTTTT. Protein product: CASSQDRGLAGVSGELFF.